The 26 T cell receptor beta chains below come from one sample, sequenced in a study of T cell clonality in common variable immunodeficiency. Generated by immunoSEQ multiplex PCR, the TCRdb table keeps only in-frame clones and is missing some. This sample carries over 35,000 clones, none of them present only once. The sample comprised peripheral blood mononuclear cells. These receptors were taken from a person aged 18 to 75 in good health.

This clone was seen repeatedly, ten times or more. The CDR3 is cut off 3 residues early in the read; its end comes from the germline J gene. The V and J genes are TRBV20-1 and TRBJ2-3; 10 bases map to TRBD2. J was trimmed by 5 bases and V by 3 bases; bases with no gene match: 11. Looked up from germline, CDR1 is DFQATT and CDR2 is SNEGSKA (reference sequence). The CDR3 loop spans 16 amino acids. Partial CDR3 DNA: TGCAGTGCTAGCCGCGATAGCGGGGGGCGGAGAGATACG. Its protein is CSASRDSGGRRDT. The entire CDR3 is CSASRDSGGRRDTQYF.

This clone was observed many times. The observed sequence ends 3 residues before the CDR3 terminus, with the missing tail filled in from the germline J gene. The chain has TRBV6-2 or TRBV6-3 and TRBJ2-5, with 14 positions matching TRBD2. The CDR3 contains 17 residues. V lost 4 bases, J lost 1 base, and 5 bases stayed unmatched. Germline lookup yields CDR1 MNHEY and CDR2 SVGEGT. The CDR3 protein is CASSSRTSGRIQETQYF. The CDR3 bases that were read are TGTGCCAGCAGTTCCCGGACTAGCGGGAGGATCCAAGAGACC.

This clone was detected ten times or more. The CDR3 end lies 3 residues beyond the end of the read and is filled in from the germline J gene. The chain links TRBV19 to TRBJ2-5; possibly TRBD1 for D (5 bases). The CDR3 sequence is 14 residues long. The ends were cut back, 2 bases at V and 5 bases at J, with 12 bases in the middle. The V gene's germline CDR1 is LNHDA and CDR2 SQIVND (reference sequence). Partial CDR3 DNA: TGTGCCAGTAGTATAACGGGTGCAGGGGAGACC. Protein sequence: CASSITGAGET. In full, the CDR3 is CASSITGAGETQYF.

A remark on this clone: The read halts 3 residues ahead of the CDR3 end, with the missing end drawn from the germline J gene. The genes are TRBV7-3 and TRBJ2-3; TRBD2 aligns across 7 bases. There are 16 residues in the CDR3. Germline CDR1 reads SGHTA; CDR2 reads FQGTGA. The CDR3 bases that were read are TGTGCCAGCAGCCCGGGGTCGGGGAGGGCCGGGGAGACG. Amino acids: CASSPGSGRAGET. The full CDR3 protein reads CASSPGSGRAGETQYF.

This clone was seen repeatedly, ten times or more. The DNA read from the CDR3 is TGCAGTGCTAGGGGGGGGACGAACACTGAA. Its protein product is CSARGGTNTE. The full CDR3 is CSARGGTNTEAFF. This chain links TRBV20-1 with TRBJ1-1, with D maybe TRBD1 (5 bases). The read comes to an end 3 residues before the CDR3 does, leaving the germline J gene to fill in the end. The CDR3 covers 13 residues. Trimming removed 3 bases at V and 1 base at J, with 9 bases between. CDR1 is DFQATT, CDR2 SNEGSKA, per germline (reference sequence).

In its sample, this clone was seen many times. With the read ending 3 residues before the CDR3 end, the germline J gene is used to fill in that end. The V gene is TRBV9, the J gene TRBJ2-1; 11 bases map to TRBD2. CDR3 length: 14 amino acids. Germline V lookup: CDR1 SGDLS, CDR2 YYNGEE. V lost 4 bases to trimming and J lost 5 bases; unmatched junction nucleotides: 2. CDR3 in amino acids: CASSTGLADNEQFF. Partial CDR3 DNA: TGTGCCAGCAGCACGGGACTAGCGGACAATGAG.

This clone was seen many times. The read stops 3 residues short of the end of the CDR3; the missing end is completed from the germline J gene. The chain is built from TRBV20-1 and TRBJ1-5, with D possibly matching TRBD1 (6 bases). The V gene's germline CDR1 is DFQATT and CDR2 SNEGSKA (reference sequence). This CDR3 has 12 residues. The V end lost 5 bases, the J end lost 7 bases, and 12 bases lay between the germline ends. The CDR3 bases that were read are TGCAGTGCTGGTGGGGGCTCCCAGCCC. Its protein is CSAGGGSQP. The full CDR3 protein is CSAGGGSQPQHF.

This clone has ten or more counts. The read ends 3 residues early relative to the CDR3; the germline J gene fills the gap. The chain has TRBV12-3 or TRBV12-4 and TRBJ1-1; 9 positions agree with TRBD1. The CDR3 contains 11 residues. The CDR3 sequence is CASSFDRGAFF. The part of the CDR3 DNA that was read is TGTGCCAGCAGTTTTGACAGGGGG.

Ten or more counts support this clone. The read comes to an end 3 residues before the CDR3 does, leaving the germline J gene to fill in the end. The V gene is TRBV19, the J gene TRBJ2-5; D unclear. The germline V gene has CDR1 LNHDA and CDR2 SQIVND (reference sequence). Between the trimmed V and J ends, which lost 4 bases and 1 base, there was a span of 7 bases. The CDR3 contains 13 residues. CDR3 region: CASSRAFQETQYF. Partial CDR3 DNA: TGTGCCAGTAGTAGGGCCTTCCAAGAGACC.

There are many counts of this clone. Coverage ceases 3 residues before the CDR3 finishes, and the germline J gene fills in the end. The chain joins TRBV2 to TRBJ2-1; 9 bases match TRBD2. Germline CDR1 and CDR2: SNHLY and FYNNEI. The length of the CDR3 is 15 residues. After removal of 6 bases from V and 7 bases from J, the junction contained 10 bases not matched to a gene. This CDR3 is CASRMSLAGLNEQFF. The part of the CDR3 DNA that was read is TGTGCCAGCAGGATGTCTCTAGCGGGACTGAATGAG.

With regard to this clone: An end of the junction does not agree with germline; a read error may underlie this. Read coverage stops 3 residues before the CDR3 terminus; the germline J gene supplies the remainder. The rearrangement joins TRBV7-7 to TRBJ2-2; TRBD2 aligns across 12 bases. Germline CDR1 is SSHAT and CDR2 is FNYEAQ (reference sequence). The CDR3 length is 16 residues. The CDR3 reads CASSPRLAGAGGELFF. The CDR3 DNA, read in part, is TGTGCTAGCAGCCCAAGACTAGCGGGAGCTGGCGGGGAG.

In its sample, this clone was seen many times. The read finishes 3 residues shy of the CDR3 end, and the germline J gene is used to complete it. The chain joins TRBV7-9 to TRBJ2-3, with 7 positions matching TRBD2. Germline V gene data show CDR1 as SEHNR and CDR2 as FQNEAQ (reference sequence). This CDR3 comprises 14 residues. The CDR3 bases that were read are TGTGCCAGCAGCCCTGGGACTACTAAAGAGACG. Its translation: CASSPGTTKET. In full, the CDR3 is CASSPGTTKETQYF.

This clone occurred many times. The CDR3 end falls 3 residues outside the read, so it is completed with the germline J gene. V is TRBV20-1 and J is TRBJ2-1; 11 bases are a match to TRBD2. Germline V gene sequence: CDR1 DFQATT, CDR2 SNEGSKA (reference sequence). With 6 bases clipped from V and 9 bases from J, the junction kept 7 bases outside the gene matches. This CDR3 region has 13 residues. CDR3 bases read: TGCAGTGCCCTACTAGCGGGAGAGCCTGAG. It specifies CSALLAGEPE. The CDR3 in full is CSALLAGEPEQFF.

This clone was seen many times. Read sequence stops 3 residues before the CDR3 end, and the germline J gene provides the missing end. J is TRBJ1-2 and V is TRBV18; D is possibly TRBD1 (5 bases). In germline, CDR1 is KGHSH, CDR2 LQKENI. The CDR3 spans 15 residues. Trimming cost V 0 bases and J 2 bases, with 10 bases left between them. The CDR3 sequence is CASSPPGGTNYGYTF. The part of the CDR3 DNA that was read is TGTGCCAGCTCACCACCGGGGGGGACGAACTATGGC. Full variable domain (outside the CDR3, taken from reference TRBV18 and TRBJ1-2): NAGVMQNPRHLVRRRGQEARLRCSPMKGHSHVYWYRQLPEEGLKFMVYLQKENIIDESGMPKERFSAEFPKEGPSILRIQQVVRGDSAAYFCASSPPGGTNYGYTFGSGTRLTVV.

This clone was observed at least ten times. This CDR3 reads CSAPSGRSTDTQYF. The DNA read from the CDR3 is TGCAGTGCTCCTAGCGGGAGGAGCACAGATACG. This sequence joins TRBV20-1 and TRBJ2-3; 11 bases fit TRBD2. The CDR3 end lies 3 residues beyond the end of the read and is filled in from the germline J gene. The CDR3 contains 14 residues. The germline V gene has CDR1 DFQATT and CDR2 SNEGSKA (reference sequence). The V gene end was trimmed by 5 bases and the J gene end by 0 bases; junction bases not matched to a gene: 1.

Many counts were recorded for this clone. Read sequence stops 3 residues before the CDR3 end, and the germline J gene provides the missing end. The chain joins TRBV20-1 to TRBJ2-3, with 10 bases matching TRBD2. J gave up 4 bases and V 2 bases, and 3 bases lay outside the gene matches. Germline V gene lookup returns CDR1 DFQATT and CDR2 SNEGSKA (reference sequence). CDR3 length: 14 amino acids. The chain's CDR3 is CSARLAGVPDTQYF. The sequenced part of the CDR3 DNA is TGCAGTGCTAGACTAGCGGGGGTCCCAGATACG.

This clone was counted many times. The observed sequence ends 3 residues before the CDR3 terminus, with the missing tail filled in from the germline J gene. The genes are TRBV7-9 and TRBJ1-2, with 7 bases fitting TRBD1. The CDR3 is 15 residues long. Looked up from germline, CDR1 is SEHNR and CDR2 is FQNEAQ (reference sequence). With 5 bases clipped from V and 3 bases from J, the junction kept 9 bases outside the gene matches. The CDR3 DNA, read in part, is TGTGCCAGCAGCCGGGACACAGGGGACTACTATGGC. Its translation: CASSRDTGDYYG. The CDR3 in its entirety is CASSRDTGDYYGYTF.

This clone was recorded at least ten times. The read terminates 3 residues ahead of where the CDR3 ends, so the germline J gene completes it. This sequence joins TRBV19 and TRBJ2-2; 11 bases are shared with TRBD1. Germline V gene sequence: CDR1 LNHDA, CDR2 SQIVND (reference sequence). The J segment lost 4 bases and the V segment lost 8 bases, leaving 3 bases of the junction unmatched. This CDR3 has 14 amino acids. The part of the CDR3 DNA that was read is TGTGCCAGTGCAGGGACAGGGGGCACCGGGGAG. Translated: CASAGTGGTGE. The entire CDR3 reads CASAGTGGTGELFF.

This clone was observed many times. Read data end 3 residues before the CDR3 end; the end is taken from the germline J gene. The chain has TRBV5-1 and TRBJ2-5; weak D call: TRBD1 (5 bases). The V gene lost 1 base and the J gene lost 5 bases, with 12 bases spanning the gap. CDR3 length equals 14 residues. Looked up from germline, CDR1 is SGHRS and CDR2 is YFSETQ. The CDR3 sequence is CASSLNPQGETQYF. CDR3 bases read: TGCGCCAGCAGCTTGAATCCCCAGGGCGAGACC. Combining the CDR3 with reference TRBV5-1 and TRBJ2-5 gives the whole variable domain KAGVTQTPRYLIKTRGQQVTLSCSPISGHRSVSWYQQTPGQGLQFLFEYFSETQRNKGNFPGRFSGRQFSNSRSEMNVSTLELGDSALYLCASSLNPQGETQYFGPGTRLLVL.

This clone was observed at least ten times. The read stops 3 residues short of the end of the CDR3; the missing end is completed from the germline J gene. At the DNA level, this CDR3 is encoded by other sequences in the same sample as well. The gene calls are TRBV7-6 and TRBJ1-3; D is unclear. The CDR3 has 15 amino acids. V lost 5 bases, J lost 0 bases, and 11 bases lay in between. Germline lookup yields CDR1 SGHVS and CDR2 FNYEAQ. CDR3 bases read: TGTGCCAGCAGCCCGTTAGCTAGCTCTGGAAACACC. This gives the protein CASSPLASSGNT. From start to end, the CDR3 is CASSPLASSGNTIYF.

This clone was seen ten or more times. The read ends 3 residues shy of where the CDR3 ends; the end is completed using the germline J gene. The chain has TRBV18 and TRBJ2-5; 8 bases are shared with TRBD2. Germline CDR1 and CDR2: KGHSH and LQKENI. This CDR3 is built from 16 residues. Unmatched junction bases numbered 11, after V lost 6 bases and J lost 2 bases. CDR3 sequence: CASSLRTAGAQETQYF. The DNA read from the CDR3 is TGTGCCAGCTCGCTCAGAACAGCGGGGGCACAAGAGACC.

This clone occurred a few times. The part of the CDR3 DNA that was read is TGTGCCAGCAGTGAGGGGGCGCCTAGCACAGATACG. It translates to CASSEGAPSTDT. The full CDR3 protein is CASSEGAPSTDTQYF. The genes are TRBV6-1 and TRBJ2-3, with D possibly being TRBD1 (6 bases). The CDR3 extends 3 residues past the end of the read, so its final part is completed from the germline J gene. Trimming took off 3 bases at V and 0 bases at J, with 10 bases between the two ends. CDR3 length equals 15 residues. The germline CDR1 and CDR2 sequences are MNHNS and SASEGT.

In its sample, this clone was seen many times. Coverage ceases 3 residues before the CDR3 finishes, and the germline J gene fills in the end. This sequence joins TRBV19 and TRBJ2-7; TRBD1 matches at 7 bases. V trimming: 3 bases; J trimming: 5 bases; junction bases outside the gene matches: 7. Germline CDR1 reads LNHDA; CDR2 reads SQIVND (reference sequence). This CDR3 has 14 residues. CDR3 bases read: TGTGCCAGTAGTATCGGACAGGCAAGAAACGAG. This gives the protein CASSIGQARNE. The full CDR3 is CASSIGQARNEQYF.

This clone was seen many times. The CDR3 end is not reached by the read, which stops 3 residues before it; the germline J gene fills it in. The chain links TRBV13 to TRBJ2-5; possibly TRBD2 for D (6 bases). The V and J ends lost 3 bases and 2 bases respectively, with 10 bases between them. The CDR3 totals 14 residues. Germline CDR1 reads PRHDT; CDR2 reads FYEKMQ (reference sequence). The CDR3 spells CASSFGREQETQYF. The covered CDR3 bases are TGTGCCAGCAGCTTCGGGCGGGAACAAGAGACC.

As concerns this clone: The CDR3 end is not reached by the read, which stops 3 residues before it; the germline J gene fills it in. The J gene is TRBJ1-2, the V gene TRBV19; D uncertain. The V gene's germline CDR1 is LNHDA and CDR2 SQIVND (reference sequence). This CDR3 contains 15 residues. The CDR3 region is CASSITSGSGNDYTF. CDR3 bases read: TGTGCCAGTAGTATCACTAGCGGGAGTGGCAATGAC.

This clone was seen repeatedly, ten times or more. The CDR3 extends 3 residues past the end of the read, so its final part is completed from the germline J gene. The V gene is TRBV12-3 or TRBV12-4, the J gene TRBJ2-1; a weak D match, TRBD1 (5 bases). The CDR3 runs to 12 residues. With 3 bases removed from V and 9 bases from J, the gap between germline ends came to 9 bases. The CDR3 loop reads CASSFNRGEQFF. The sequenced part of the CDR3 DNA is TGTGCCAGCAGTTTTAATAGGGGTGAG.